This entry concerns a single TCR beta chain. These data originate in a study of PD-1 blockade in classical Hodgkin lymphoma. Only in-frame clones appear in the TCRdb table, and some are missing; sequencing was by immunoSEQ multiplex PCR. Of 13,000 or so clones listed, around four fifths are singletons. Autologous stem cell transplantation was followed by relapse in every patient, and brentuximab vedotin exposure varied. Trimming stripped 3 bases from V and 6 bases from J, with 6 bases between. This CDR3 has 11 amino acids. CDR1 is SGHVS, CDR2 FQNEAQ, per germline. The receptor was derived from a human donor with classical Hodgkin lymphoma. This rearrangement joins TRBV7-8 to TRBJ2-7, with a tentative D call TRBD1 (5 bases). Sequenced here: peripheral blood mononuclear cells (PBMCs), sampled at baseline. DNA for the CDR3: TGTGCCAGCAGCTTTAGGGGCGAGCAGTACTTC. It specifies CASSFRGEQYF.